The 27 T cell receptor beta chains reported below all come from one sample, sequenced in a study of blood T cells in healthy people across ages. For the second PCR, which ran for roughly 6 to 12 cycles, a sample-barcoded 5' primer and a J-beta primer mix were used. TCRdb re-called the 5' RACE reads with MiXCR, one entry per CDR3 protein. Altogether about 800,000 distinct CDR3 sequences are present, 20% to 25% being singletons, with the ten largest covering approximately 3.7%. The same specimen was also included in a second study, on T cells of mothers and their children.

Input material: blood. The source of these receptors is a boy aged 5 to 17 in good health.

This clonotype was detected a few times. V is TRBV27 and J is TRBJ1-4; 7 bases line up with TRBD1. The V gene end was trimmed by 4 bases and the J gene end by 3 bases; junction bases not matched to a gene: 5. The CDR3 runs to 15 residues. Germline-derived CDR1 and CDR2 are MNHEY and SMNVEV (reference sequence). The CDR3 DNA is TGTGCCAGCAGTTCCCTGACAGGGTCTAATGAAAAACTGTTTTTT. It specifies CASSSLTGSNEKLFF.

There are a few counts of this clonotype. The V and J genes are TRBV10-2 and TRBJ2-7, with 7 nucleotides matching TRBD2. V gave up 8 bases and J gave up 3 bases; unmatched junction bases: 7. Germline-derived CDR1 and CDR2 are WSHSY and SAAADI. This CDR3 contains 13 residues. CDR3 amino acids: CASGGDYGYEQYF. As DNA, the CDR3 is TGCGCCAGCGGGGGGGACTACGGCTACGAGCAGTACTTC.

This clonotype showed up just a few times. The CDR3 sequence: CSVRTGGPEAFF. CDR3 coding DNA: TGCAGCGTTCGGACAGGGGGCCCTGAAGCTTTCTTT. The chain has TRBV29-1 and TRBJ1-1; 11 bases map to TRBD1. The CDR3 has 12 residues. The V gene's germline CDR1 is SQVTM and CDR2 ANQGSEA. The trim removed 5 bases at V and 6 bases at J, leaving 2 bases unmatched.

This clonotype was found a few times. The V gene is TRBV6-5, the J gene TRBJ2-7; 9 bases map to TRBD1. The CDR3 consists of 15 residues. The ends lost 6 bases at V and 5 bases at J; junction bases unmatched: 11. Looked up from germline, CDR1 is MNHEY and CDR2 is SVGAGI. The CDR3 DNA sequence: TGTGCCAGCAGCCTACAGGGGGCGAAGAAGGACGAGCAGTACTTC. It translates to CASSLQGAKKDEQYF.

The chain employs TRBV20-1 and TRBJ1-6; D not certain. The CDR3 has 14 amino acids. The V and J ends lost 5 bases and 5 bases respectively, with 13 bases between them. Germline assignment: CDR1 DFQATT and CDR2 SNEGSKA (reference sequence). The CDR3 here is CSAVESRNNSPLHF. CDR3 nucleotide sequence: TGCAGTGCTGTCGAGTCTCGGAATAATTCACCCCTCCACTTT.

In its sample, this clonotype was seen a few times. V is TRBV2 and J is TRBJ1-2, with 7 bases fitting TRBD1. V dropped 5 bases and J dropped 1; count of bases not matched to a gene: 4. The V gene's germline CDR1 is SNHLY and CDR2 FYNNEI. The CDR3 length is 14 residues. CDR3 DNA: TGTGCCAGCAGTTCGGGACAGCTTAACTATGGCTACACCTTC. Its translation: CASSSGQLNYGYTF.

In nucleotides, the CDR3 is TGCGCCAGCAGCTTTACTAGCCAAGAGACCCAGTACTTC. This gives the protein CASSFTSQETQYF. The chain has TRBV5-1 and TRBJ2-5, with a tentative D call TRBD2 (5 bases). V was pared by 2 bases and J by 1 base, with 6 bases between. This CDR3 is 13 amino acids long. Germline CDR1 and CDR2: SGHRS and YFSETQ.

This clonotype has only a few counts. The rearrangement joins TRBV29-1 to TRBJ2-7; the match to TRBD1 covers 7 bases. With V trimmed by 4 bases and J by 5 bases, 8 bases remained unmatched. Per the germline V gene, CDR1 is SQVTM and CDR2 is ANQGSEA. The CDR3 runs 13 residues. The CDR3 DNA is TGCAGCGTTGTTCGACAGGGTAACGACGAGCAGTACTTC. As protein: CSVVRQGNDEQYF.

The CDR3 region has the DNA TGTGCCAGCAGCTTACGAGCAGGGGGCTACGAGCAGTACTTC. Translation: CASSLRAGGYEQYF. J is TRBJ2-7 and V is TRBV7-9; TRBD1 agrees at 7 bases. CDR1 is SEHNR and CDR2 is FQNEAQ in the germline V gene (reference sequence). CDR3 length: 14 amino acids. The V and J ends lost 2 bases and 3 bases, in that order; junction bases with no gene match: 4.

V usage is TRBV9 and J usage is TRBJ1-2, with D unresolved. The germline V gene has CDR1 SGDLS and CDR2 YYNGEE. Between the trimmed V and J ends, which lost 4 bases and 3 bases, there was a span of 13 bases. This CDR3 has 14 residues. The DNA of the CDR3 is TGTGCCAGCAGCACCAGCCTGGGTGACTATGGCTACACCTTC. It is translated as CASSTSLGDYGYTF.

The V gene is TRBV14, the J gene TRBJ2-5; 10 nucleotides line up with TRBD2. The tail of the sequence fits TRBJ2-1 better, so the J call may be wrong. Germline assignment: CDR1 SGHDN and CDR2 FVKESK. The CDR3 is 16 residues long. In DNA, the CDR3 is TGTGCCAGCAGCCGGACAGCGGGAGGGGTACAAGGCGAGCAGTTCTTC. Protein sequence: CASSRTAGGVQGEQFF.

This clonotype was seen more than once but under ten times. V and J are TRBV12-3 or TRBV12-4 and TRBJ1-5, with TRBD1 identical over 8 bases. This CDR3 spans 15 amino acids. The junction had 4 bases not matched to a gene; V was cut back by 6 bases and J by 0 bases. The CDR3 loop reads CASSSDRGSNQPQHF. In DNA, the CDR3 is TGTGCCAGCAGCTCTGACAGGGGTAGCAATCAGCCCCAGCATTTT.

This clonotype was observed a few times. This chain uses TRBV29-1 with TRBJ2-5; 10 bases line up with TRBD2. In germline, CDR1 is SQVTM, CDR2 ANQGSEA. There are 15 residues in the CDR3. The V segment lost 4 bases and the J segment 0 bases; nucleotides outside the gene matches: 5. This CDR3 is CSVALAGEYQETQYF. CDR3 bases: TGCAGCGTTGCCCTAGCGGGAGAGTACCAAGAGACCCAGTACTTC.

In this sample, this clonotype turned up many times. The gene calls are TRBV6-2 or TRBV6-3 and TRBJ2-4; D possibly corresponds to TRBD2 (5 bases). The CDR3 has 15 amino acids. V lost 0 bases to trimming and J lost 3 bases, with 9 bases between them. Germline CDR1 reads MNHEY; CDR2 reads SVGEGT. The CDR3 spells CASSYSAADKNIQYF. DNA for the CDR3: TGTGCCAGCAGTTACTCCGCAGCGGACAAAAACATTCAGTACTTC.

This clonotype was seen a few times. V and J are TRBV28 and TRBJ2-3, with 8 bases matching TRBD1. The germline V gene encodes CDR1 MDHEN and CDR2 SYDVKM. J gave up 12 bases and V 0 bases, and 11 bases lay outside the gene matches. The CDR3 contains 15 residues. CDR3 sequence: CASSLWDRAPFTQYF. For the CDR3, the DNA is TGTGCCAGCAGTTTATGGGACAGGGCTCCCTTTACCCAGTATTTT.

This clonotype was observed a few times. The V gene is TRBV29-1, the J gene TRBJ2-5; D possibly corresponds to TRBD2 (6 bases). The V gene lost 3 bases and the J gene lost 6 bases, with 14 bases spanning the gap. From germline, CDR1 is SQVTM and CDR2 ANQGSEA. This CDR3 has 13 amino acids. This chain's CDR3 is CSVEEAGTKTQYF. The CDR3 DNA reads TGCAGCGTTGAGGAGGCGGGGACGAAGACCCAGTACTTC. The full variable domain, rest sourced from reference TRBV29-1 and TRBJ2-5, is SAVISQKPSRDICQRGTSLTIQCQVDSQVTMMFWYRQQPGQSLTLIATANQGSEATYESGFVIDKFPISRPNLTFSTLTVSNMSPEDSSIYLCSVEEAGTKTQYFGPGTRLLVL.

On this clonotype: One end of the junction fails to match germline, which may point to a read error. The chain is built from TRBV18 and TRBJ2-7; tentative D call: TRBD1 (6 bases). CDR1 and CDR2 from the germline V gene are KGHSH and LQKENI. The CDR3 is 16 amino acids. In DNA, the CDR3 is TGTGCCAACTCAACTGGGGGCAGATTGAACCTCTACGAGCAGTACTTC. The encoded protein is CANSTGGRLNLYEQYF.

A few counts support this clonotype. The V gene is TRBV28, the J gene TRBJ2-7; 7 bases map to TRBD2. Trimming took 3 bases from V and 7 from J; bases not matched to a gene: 12. This CDR3 spans 15 amino acids. CDR1 is MDHEN and CDR2 is SYDVKM in the germline V gene. CDR3 in amino acids: CASSLVLAVGLEQYF. The CDR3 DNA reads as TGTGCCAGCAGTTTGGTCCTAGCGGTGGGTTTGGAGCAGTACTTC. Full variable domain (outside the CDR3, taken from reference TRBV28 and TRBJ2-7): DVKVTQSSRYLVKRTGEKVFLECVQDMDHENMFWYRQDPGLGLRLIYFSYDVKMKEKGDIPEGYSVSREKKERFSLILESASTNQTSMYLCASSLVLAVGLEQYFGPGTRLTVT.

The CDR3 DNA is TGTGCCACCAGCAGAGGAGGGTTAGGCGAGCAGTACTTC. Protein sequence: CATSRGGLGEQYF. The J gene is TRBJ2-7, the V gene TRBV15, with D perhaps TRBD2 (5 bases). CDR3 size: 13 residues. CDR1 and CDR2 from the germline V gene are LNHNV and YYDKDF (reference sequence). V lost 1 base and J lost 6, with 10 bases in between.

This chain's CDR3 is CSASAGRASETQYF. The CDR3 DNA follows: TGCAGTGCTAGCGCCGGGAGGGCCTCGGAGACCCAGTACTTC. This chain connects TRBV20-1 to TRBJ2-5; 8 bases line up with TRBD2. Trimming at V came to 3 bases and at J to 5 bases, leaving 8 bases not matched to a gene. Germline CDR1 reads DFQATT; CDR2 reads SNEGSKA (reference sequence). The CDR3 runs 14 residues.

Written as DNA, the CDR3 is TGTGCCAGCAGTTTGGTGGGTCAAAGAACCGGGGAGCTGTTTTTT. Translation: CASSLVGQRTGELFF. The chain carries TRBV27 and TRBJ2-2; unclear D gene. The CDR3 has 15 amino acids. Trimming removed 3 bases from V and 5 bases from J, with 13 bases in between. In germline, CDR1 is MNHEY, CDR2 SMNVEV (reference sequence).

In its sample, this clonotype was seen a few times. This sequence joins TRBV5-1 and TRBJ1-1; 8 nucleotides line up with TRBD1. The CDR3 spans 15 residues. Germline CDR1 is SGHRS and CDR2 is YFSETQ. V was pared by 4 bases and J by 1 base, with 6 bases of the junction left unmatched. CDR3 nucleotides: TGCGCCAGCAGCACCGCGGACAGGGCGAACACTGAAGCTTTCTTT. This encodes CASSTADRANTEAFF.

This clonotype was seen a handful of times. This chain uses TRBV7-2 with TRBJ2-1; 9 nucleotides agree with TRBD1. Germline CDR1 SGHTA, CDR2 FQGNSA. V lost 5 bases to trimming and J lost 0 bases; unmatched junction nucleotides: 11. This CDR3 spans 18 amino acids. CDR3 loop: CASSHPGTGILSYNEQFF. The DNA for the CDR3 is TGTGCCAGCAGCCACCCGGGGACAGGGATACTCTCCTACAATGAGCAGTTCTTC.

The chain couples TRBV3-1 to TRBJ2-1; no definite D call. CDR1 is LGHDT, CDR2 YNNKEL, per germline (reference sequence). Trimming took 4 bases from V and 1 from J, leaving 11 bases between them. CDR3 length equals 15 residues. This CDR3 is CASSPLGVSYNEQFF. The CDR3 DNA reads as TGTGCCAGCAGCCCCCTTGGGGTATCCTACAATGAGCAGTTCTTC.

This clonotype turned up a few times. CDR3 DNA: TGTGCCAGCAGTTACTCCAGGGGGTTGAACTATGGCTACACCTTC. This translates into CASSYSRGLNYGYTF. V usage is TRBV6-5 and J usage is TRBJ1-2; the match to TRBD1 covers 7 bases. V shed 0 bases, J shed 2 bases, and the junction held 3 bases outside the gene matches. The germline CDR1 and CDR2 sequences are MNHEY and SVGAGI. The CDR3 loop spans 15 amino acids.

This clonotype has just a few counts. V gene TRBV7-2 combines with J gene TRBJ2-5; D call uncertain. Per germline, CDR1 SGHTA and CDR2 FQGNSA. This CDR3 is built from 15 residues. The V end was cut by 1 base, the J end by 0 bases, with 9 bases between. The CDR3 coding sequence is TGTGCCAGCAGCTTAGGTGCCCAGTACCAAGAGACCCAGTACTTC. It specifies CASSLGAQYQETQYF. The complete variable domain, with remaining parts taken from reference TRBV7-2 and TRBJ2-5, reads GAGVSQSPSNKVTEKGKDVELRCDPISGHTALYWYRQSLGQGLEFLIYFQGNSAPDKSGLPSDRFSAERTGGSVSTLTIQRTQQEDSAVYLCASSLGAQYQETQYFGPGTRLLVL.

In DNA form, the CDR3 reads TGTGCCAGCAGTGTAGCGCCAGGGTTATCCTACGAGCAGTACTTC. Its translation is CASSVAPGLSYEQYF. The chain couples TRBV2 to TRBJ2-7; D possibly uses TRBD1 or TRBD2 (5 bases each). CDR3 length: 15 residues. Germline V gene sequence: CDR1 SNHLY, CDR2 FYNNEI. Trimming removed 4 bases at V and 1 base at J, with 14 bases between.